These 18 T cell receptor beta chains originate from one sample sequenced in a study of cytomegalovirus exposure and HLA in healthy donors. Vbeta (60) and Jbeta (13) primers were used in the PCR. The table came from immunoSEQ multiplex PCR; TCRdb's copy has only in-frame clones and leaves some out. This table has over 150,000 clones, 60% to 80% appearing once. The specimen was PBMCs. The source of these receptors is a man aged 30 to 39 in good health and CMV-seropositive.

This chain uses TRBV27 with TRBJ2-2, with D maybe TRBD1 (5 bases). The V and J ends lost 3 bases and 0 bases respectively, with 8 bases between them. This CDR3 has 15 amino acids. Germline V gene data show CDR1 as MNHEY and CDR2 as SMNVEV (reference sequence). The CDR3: CASSFWGANTGELFF. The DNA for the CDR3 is TGTGCCAGCAGTTTCTGGGGCGCGAACACCGGGGAGCTGTTTTTT.

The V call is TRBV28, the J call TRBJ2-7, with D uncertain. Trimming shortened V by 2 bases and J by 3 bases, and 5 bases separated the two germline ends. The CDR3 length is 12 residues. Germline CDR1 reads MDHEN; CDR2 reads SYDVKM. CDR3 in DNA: TGTGCCAGCAGTTTACAGGACTACGAGCAGTACTTC. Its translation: CASSLQDYEQYF.

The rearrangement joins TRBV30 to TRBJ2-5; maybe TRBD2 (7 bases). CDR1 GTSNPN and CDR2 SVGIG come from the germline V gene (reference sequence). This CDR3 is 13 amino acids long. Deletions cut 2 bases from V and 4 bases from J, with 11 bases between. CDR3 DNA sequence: TGTGCCTGGAGTCTGGGAGGGGGAGAGACCCAGTACTTC. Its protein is CAWSLGGGETQYF.

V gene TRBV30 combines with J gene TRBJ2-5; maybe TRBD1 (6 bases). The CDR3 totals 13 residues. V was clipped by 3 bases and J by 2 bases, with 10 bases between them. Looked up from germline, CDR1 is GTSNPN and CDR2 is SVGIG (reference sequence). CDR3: CAWRIQGQETQYF. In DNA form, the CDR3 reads TGTGCCTGGAGAATACAGGGTCAAGAGACCCAGTACTTC.

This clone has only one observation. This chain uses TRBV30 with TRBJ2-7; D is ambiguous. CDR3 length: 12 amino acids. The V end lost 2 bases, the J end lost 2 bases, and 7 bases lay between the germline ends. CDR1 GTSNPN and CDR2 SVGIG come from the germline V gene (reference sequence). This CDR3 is CAWSMQAYEQYF. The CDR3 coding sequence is TGTGCCTGGAGTATGCAGGCCTACGAGCAGTACTTC.

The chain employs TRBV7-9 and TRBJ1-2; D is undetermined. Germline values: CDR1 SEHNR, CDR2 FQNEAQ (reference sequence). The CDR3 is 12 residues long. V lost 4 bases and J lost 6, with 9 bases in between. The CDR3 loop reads CASSSPSDGYTF. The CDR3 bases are TGTGCCAGCAGCTCCCCGTCGGATGGCTACACCTTC.

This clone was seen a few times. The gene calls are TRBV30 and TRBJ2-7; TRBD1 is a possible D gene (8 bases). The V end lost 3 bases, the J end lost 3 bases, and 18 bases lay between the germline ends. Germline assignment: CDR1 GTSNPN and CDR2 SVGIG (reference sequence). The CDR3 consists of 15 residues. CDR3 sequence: CAWSDMDRDYYEQYF. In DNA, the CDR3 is TGTGCCTGGAGCGACATGGACAGGGACTACTACGAGCAGTACTTC.

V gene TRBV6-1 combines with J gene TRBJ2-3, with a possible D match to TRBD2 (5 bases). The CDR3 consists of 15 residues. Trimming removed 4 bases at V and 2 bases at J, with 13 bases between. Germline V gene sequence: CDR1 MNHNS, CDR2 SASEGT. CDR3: CASSVWTALTDTQYF. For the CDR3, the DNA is TGTGCCAGCAGTGTTTGGACTGCACTCACAGATACGCAGTATTTT.

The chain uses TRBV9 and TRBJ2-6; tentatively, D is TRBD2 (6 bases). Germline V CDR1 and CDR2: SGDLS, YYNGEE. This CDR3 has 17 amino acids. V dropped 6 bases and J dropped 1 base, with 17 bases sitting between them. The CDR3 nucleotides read TGTGCCAGCACCCCGGCCGGGGGTCCTTCTGGGGCCAACGTCCTGACTTTC. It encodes CASTPAGGPSGANVLTF.

The CDR3 nucleotides read TGTGCCAGCAGTTTATACACCGGGACAGGGTACGAGCAGTACTTC. This translates into CASSLYTGTGYEQYF. The chain has TRBV27 and TRBJ2-7; 9 positions match TRBD1. V was pared by 1 base and J by 4 bases, with 5 bases of the junction left unmatched. CDR1 and CDR2 from the germline V gene are MNHEY and SMNVEV (reference sequence). The CDR3 runs to 15 residues.

The CDR3 protein is CASSQGRNTEAFF. The CDR3 nucleotides read TGTGCCAGCAGCCAGGGGCGGAACACTGAAGCTTTCTTT. The chain couples TRBV27 to TRBJ1-1, with D tentatively TRBD1 (6 bases). The CDR3 contains 13 residues. With 6 bases removed from V and 1 base from J, the gap between germline ends came to 9 bases. From germline, CDR1 is MNHEY and CDR2 SMNVEV (reference sequence).

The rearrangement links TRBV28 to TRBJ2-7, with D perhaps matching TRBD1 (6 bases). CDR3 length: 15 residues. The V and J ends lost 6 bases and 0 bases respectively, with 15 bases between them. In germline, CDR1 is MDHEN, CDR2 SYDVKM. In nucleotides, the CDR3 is TGTGCCAGCAGGCCAGCCACGGACAGCTCCTACGAGCAGTACTTC. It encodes CASRPATDSSYEQYF.

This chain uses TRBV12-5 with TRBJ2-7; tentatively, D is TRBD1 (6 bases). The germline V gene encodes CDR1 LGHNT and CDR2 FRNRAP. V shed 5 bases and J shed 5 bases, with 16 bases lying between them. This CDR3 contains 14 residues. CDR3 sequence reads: CASGHRRGGDEQYF. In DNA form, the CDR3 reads TGTGCTAGTGGTCACCGCAGGGGTGGAGACGAGCAGTACTTC.

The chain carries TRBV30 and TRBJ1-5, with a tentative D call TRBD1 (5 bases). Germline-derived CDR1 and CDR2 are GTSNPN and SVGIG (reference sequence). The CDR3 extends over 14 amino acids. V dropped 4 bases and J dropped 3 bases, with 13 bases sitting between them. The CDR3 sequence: CAWNLGTVNQPQHF. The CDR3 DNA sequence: TGTGCCTGGAACTTAGGGACTGTCAATCAGCCCCAGCATTTT.

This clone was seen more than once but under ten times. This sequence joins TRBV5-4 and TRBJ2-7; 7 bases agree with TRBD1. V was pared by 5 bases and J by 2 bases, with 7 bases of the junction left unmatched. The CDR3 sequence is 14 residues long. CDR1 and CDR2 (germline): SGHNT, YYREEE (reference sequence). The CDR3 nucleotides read TGTGCCAGCAGAACGACAGGGAGTCCCTACGAGCAGTACTTC. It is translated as CASRTTGSPYEQYF.

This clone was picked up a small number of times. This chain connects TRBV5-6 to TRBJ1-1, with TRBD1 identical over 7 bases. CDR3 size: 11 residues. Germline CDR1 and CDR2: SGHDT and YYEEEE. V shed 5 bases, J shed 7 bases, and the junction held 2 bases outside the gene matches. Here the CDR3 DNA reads TGTGCCAGCAGTCGACAGGGTGAAGCTTTCTTT. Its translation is CASSRQGEAFF.

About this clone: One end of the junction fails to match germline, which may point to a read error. The CDR3 protein is CASSEGTGLGEQYF. The CDR3 region has the DNA TGTGCCAGCAGCGAAGGGACAGGGCTGGGGGAGCAGTACTTC. The V and J genes are TRBV6-1 and TRBJ2-7; 9 nucleotides line up with TRBD1. The germline gives CDR1 MNHNS, CDR2 SASEGT. The CDR3 totals 14 residues.

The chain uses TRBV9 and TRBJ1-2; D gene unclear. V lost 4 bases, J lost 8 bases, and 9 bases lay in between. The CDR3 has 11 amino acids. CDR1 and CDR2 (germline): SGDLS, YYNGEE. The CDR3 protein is CASSSRKGYTF. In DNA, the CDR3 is TGTGCCAGCAGCTCCAGAAAGGGCTACACCTTC. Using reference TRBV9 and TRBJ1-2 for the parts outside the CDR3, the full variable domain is DSGVTQTPKHLITATGQRVTLRCSPRSGDLSVYWYQQSLDQGLQFLIQYYNGEERAKGNILERFSAQQFPDLHSELNLSSLELGDSALYFCASSSRKGYTFGSGTRLTVV.